This TCR beta chain is drawn from a study of T cell changes during pregnancy in multiple sclerosis. CDR3 size: 15 residues. Trimming took off 0 bases at V and 5 bases at J, with 14 bases between the two ends. In germline, CDR1 is SGHRS, CDR2 YFSETQ. The protocol was immunoSEQ multiplex PCR, while the TCRdb copy is restricted to in-frame clones and leaves out a portion. The data contain over 55,000 clones, roughly 92% of them singletons. This chain joins TRBV5-1 and TRBJ1-1; perhaps TRBD1 as D (6 bases). Sequencing used CD8+ T cells from peripheral blood mononuclear cells, obtained in the third trimester of pregnancy. The sequence derives from a female donor in good health, enrolled as a control in a pregnancy study. CDR3 sequence: CASSLAVDRVTEAFF. CDR3 coding DNA: TGCGCCAGCAGCTTGGCCGTGGACAGAGTTACTGAAGCTTTCTTT.